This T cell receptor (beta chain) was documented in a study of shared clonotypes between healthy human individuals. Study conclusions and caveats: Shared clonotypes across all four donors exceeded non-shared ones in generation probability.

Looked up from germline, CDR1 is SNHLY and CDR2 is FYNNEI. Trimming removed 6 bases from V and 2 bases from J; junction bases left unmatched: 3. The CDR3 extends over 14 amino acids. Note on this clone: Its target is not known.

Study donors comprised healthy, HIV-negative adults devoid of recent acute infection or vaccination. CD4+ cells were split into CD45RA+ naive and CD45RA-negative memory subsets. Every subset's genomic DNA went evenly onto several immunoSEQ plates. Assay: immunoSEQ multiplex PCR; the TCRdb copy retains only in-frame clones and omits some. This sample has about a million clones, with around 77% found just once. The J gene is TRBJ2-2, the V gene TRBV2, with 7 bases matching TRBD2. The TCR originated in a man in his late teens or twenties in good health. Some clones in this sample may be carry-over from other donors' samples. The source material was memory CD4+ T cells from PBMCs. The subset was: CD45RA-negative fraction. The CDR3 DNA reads TGTGCCAGCAGGGGGACTACAAACACCGGGGAGCTGTTTTTT. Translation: CASRGTTNTGELFF.